One sample yielded the 14 T cell receptor beta chains listed below, sequenced in a study of shared clonotypes between healthy human individuals (dated by TCRdb to 2018 to 2021). Library preparation employed the immunoSEQ multiplex PCR assay. In TCRdb, the immuneACCESS table is reduced to in-frame sequences with V and J assigned. These tables do not hold every clone; where another copy was compared, an unresolved V gene accounts for under half, and the others remain unexplained. Across this sample there are roughly 1 million clones, with around 82% seen only once. The top ten clones comprise around 0.47% of the sample. Sequenced: memory CD4+ T cells from PBMCs. The sample's cell subset or site label, decoded: CD45RA-negative fraction. The origin of the receptors is a man aged 18 to 29 in good health. Some clones in this sample may be carry-over from other donors' samples.

This chain uses TRBV11-2 with TRBJ2-2; D unresolved. The V gene's germline CDR1 is SGHAT and CDR2 FQNNGV. The CDR3 is made up of 15 amino acids. The V and J ends lost 5 bases and 13 bases respectively, with 23 bases between them. CDR3 protein: CASSPRSGHIVGLFF. CDR3 sequence (DNA): TGTGCCAGCAGCCCCAGATCGGGCCACATCGTGGGGCTGTTTTTT. Drawing the rest from reference TRBV11-2 and TRBJ2-2, the complete variable domain is EAGVAQSPRYKIIEKRQSVAFWCNPISGHATLYWYQQILGQGPKLLIQFQNNGVVDDSQLPKDRFSAERLKGVDSTLKIQPAKLEDSAVYLCASSPRSGHIVGLFFGEGSRLTVL.

Remarks on this clone: At one end the junction does not follow the germline gene, possibly because of a read error. The CDR3 spells CAGSTKSSGSSYEQYF. CDR3 nucleotide sequence: TGCGCCGGCAGCACGAAATCTAGCGGGAGCTCCTACGAGCAGTACTTC. V gene TRBV10-1 combines with J gene TRBJ2-7; 10 bases are shared with TRBD2. The CDR3 covers 16 residues. Germline V gene sequence: CDR1 WNHNN, CDR2 SYGVQD (reference sequence).

This clone was recorded many times. CDR3 DNA: TGTGCCAGCAGCTTGGCCTGGGGTACGACTAGCGGAGAGTACAATGAGCAGTTCTTC. Protein sequence: CASSLAWGTTSGEYNEQFF. The V and J genes are TRBV5-6 and TRBJ2-1; 9 bases fit TRBD2. CDR3 length equals 19 residues. Germline lookup yields CDR1 SGHDT and CDR2 YYEEEE. The junction had 14 bases not matched to a gene; V was cut back by 0 bases and J by 4 bases.

The chain couples TRBV9 to TRBJ2-5, with a tentative D call TRBD1 (5 bases). CDR3 length equals 15 residues. The V end lost 0 bases, the J end lost 2 bases, and 11 bases lay between the germline ends. From germline, CDR1 is SGDLS and CDR2 YYNGEE. CDR3 sequence: CASSVGGLSQETQYF. The CDR3 nucleotides are TGTGCCAGCAGCGTAGGGGGCTTATCACAAGAGACCCAGTACTTC. Using reference TRBV9 and TRBJ2-5 for the parts outside the CDR3, the full variable domain is DSGVTQTPKHLITATGQRVTLRCSPRSGDLSVYWYQQSLDQGLQFLIQYYNGEERAKGNILERFSAQQFPDLHSELNLSSLELGDSALYFCASSVGGLSQETQYFGPGTRLLVL.

Comment on this clone: The identical CDR3 is also encoded by other nucleotide sequences in the sample. The chain joins TRBV28 to TRBJ1-2; D not certain. CDR3 size: 12 residues. V was cut by 2 bases and J by 4 bases, with 5 bases left in between. Germline V gene sequence: CDR1 MDHEN, CDR2 SYDVKM. CDR3 sequence (DNA): TGTGCCAGCAGTTTAACCGTCTATGGCTACACCTTC. Translation gives CASSLTVYGYTF.

This clone was recorded once. Within the sample, other DNA sequences also encode this same CDR3. The chain uses TRBV28 and TRBJ2-3; TRBD1 matches 9 bases. The CDR3 spans 15 residues. Germline V CDR1 and CDR2: MDHEN, SYDVKM. V shed 6 bases, J shed 2 bases, and the junction held 6 bases outside the gene matches. CDR3 in DNA: TGTGCCAGCAGGGGGGGACAGGGACCCACAGATACGCAGTATTTT. It translates to CASRGGQGPTDTQYF.

The chain is built from TRBV5-5 and TRBJ1-1, with no clear D. The germline V gene has CDR1 SGHKS and CDR2 YYEKEE (reference sequence). V was pared by 1 base and J by 1 base, with 8 bases between. CDR3 length equals 14 residues. The CDR3 sequence: CASSLYMKNTEAFF. The DNA of the CDR3 is TGTGCCAGCAGCTTGTATATGAAGAACACTGAAGCTTTCTTT.

V is TRBV5-5 and J is TRBJ1-2; the D is unclear. This CDR3 is built from 13 residues. Germline-derived CDR1 and CDR2 are SGHKS and YYEKEE (reference sequence). The V end lost 1 base, the J end lost 6 bases, and 10 bases lay between the germline ends. The CDR3 spells CASSLTPEDGYTF. The CDR3, as DNA: TGTGCCAGCAGCTTGACCCCGGAGGATGGCTACACCTTC.

V usage is TRBV11-2 and J usage is TRBJ2-7; no clear D gene. Germline loops: CDR1 SGHAT, CDR2 FQNNGV. V dropped 3 bases and J dropped 5 bases, with 8 bases sitting between them. The CDR3 has 12 residues. The CDR3 DNA reads TGTGCCAGCAGCTTGGAACGGGACGAGCAGTACTTC. Translated, it gives CASSLERDEQYF.

DNA of the CDR3: TGTGCCAGCAGCTATAGGGGAAAACTGTTTTTT. The encoded protein is CASSYRGKLFF. The V call is TRBV7-2, the J call TRBJ1-4; D might be TRBD1 (5 bases). CDR3 length equals 11 residues. The V gene lost 4 bases and the J gene lost 10 bases, with 7 bases spanning the gap. Germline V CDR1 and CDR2: SGHTA, FQGNSA.

As DNA, the CDR3 is TGCGCCAGCAGTGAGTCCAGACTGGGGTCGTACGAGCAGTACTTC. Residues: CASSESRLGSYEQYF. The genes are TRBV10-1 and TRBJ2-7, with no clear D. Germline CDR1 WNHNN, CDR2 SYGVQD (reference sequence). This CDR3 is built from 15 residues. Trimming shortened V by 0 bases and J by 4 bases, and 13 bases separated the two germline ends.

This chain uses TRBV5-1 with TRBJ2-2, with 9 bases identical to TRBD2. J gave up 0 bases and V 1 base, and 4 bases lay outside the gene matches. Looked up from germline, CDR1 is SGHRS and CDR2 is YFSETQ. CDR3 length equals 17 residues. CDR3 sequence: CASSLKAGGPNTGELFF. The CDR3 nucleotides read TGCGCCAGCAGCTTGAAGGCGGGAGGGCCGAACACCGGGGAGCTGTTTTTT.

The V call is TRBV5-1, the J call TRBJ1-2, with D tentatively TRBD1 (5 bases). The CDR3 is 14 residues long. In germline, CDR1 is SGHRS, CDR2 YFSETQ. V lost 2 bases and J 6 bases, leaving 14 bases between the germline ends. CDR3: CASSFGGPANGYTF. Here the CDR3 DNA reads TGCGCCAGCAGCTTTGGGGGTCCCGCTAATGGCTACACCTTC.

J is TRBJ1-1 and V is TRBV7-8; TRBD1 matches 8 bases. The V gene's germline CDR1 is SGHVS and CDR2 FQNEAQ. V trimming: 1 base; J trimming: 1 base; junction bases outside the gene matches: 5. The CDR3 length is 16 residues. Here the CDR3 reads CASSLVLDRGNTEAFF. The CDR3 DNA follows: TGTGCCAGCAGCTTAGTGCTCGACAGGGGGAACACTGAAGCTTTCTTT.